A selection of T cell receptor beta chains follows, all from one sample in a study of regulatory and conventional T cells in RAG deficiency. Using immunoSEQ multiplex PCR, the repertoire was profiled, and TCRdb retains in-frame clones only, with some absent. The data show about 24,000 clones, almost 96% seen once. The same sample was also used in a study of regulatory T cells.

The sample taken for sequencing was CD25- CD4+ T cells sorted from blood. These receptors originate from a human donor in good health. CDR3s include the opening cysteine and the closing phenylalanine or tryptophan. A D gene is named only where the DNA matches it firmly. Clone sizes are given selectively: once, few, many, or a class where the clone is expanded.

j_gene: TRBJ1-2
v_gene: TRBV5-4
abundance: .
d_gene: .
CDR3aa: CASSLSQGYGYTF
CDR3nt: TGTGCCAGCAGCTTGAGTCAGGGCTATGGCTACACCTTC

j_gene: TRBJ1-1
v_gene: TRBV19
abundance: .
d_gene: .
CDR3aa: CASSTPGVNTEAFF
CDR3nt: TGTGCCAGTAGTACTCCAGGGGTGAACACTGAAGCTTTCTTT

j_gene: TRBJ1-2
v_gene: TRBV11-2
abundance: .
d_gene: .
CDR3aa: CASSLEVGVGYTF
CDR3nt: TGTGCCAGCAGCTTAGAAGTAGGGGTTGGCTACACCTTC

j_gene: TRBJ1-2
v_gene: TRBV7-2
abundance: .
d_gene: .
CDR3aa: CASRTPGIQGYGYTF
CDR3nt: TGTGCCAGCAGGACACCGGGCATCCAGGGGTACGGCTACACCTTC

j_gene: TRBJ2-2
v_gene: TRBV2
abundance: .
d_gene: .
CDR3aa: CASMGPANTGELFF
CDR3nt: TGTGCCAGCATGGGCCCAGCGAACACCGGGGAGCTGTTTTTT

j_gene: TRBJ2-3
v_gene: TRBV29-1
abundance: .
d_gene: .
CDR3aa: CSVPGTLTDTQYF
CDR3nt: TGCAGCGTCCCGGGGACACTCACAGATACGCAGTATTTT

j_gene: TRBJ1-1
v_gene: TRBV6-5
abundance: .
d_gene: .
CDR3aa: CASTTAGRNTEAFF
CDR3nt: TGTGCCAGCACAACGGCGGGGCGGAACACTGAAGCTTTCTTT

j_gene: TRBJ1-1
v_gene: TRBV6-5
abundance: once
d_gene: TRBD1
CDR3aa: CASSYRRQGGYTEAFF
CDR3nt: TGTGCCAGCAGTTACCGCAGACAGGGTGGGTACACTGAAGCTTTCTTT

j_gene: TRBJ2-4
v_gene: TRBV7-6
abundance: .
d_gene: TRBD2
CDR3aa: CASSLQGPGAGREMTKNIQYF
CDR3nt: TGTGCCAGCAGCTTACAGGGTCCTGGGGCGGGGAGGGAGATGACCAAAAACATTCAGTACTTC

j_gene: TRBJ1-3
v_gene: TRBV7-2
abundance: .
d_gene: .
CDR3aa: CASSTQEFRNTIYF
CDR3nt: TGTGCCAGCAGTACACAGGAGTTTCGAAACACCATATATTTT

j_gene: TRBJ2-7
v_gene: TRBV10-1
abundance: .
d_gene: .
CDR3aa: CASRSFTYEQYF
CDR3nt: TGCGCCAGCAGATCATTCACCTACGAGCAGTACTTC

j_gene: TRBJ1-1
v_gene: TRBV2
abundance: few
d_gene: .
CDR3aa: CASRDTGTKNTEAFF
CDR3nt: TGTGCCAGCAGAGACACCGGGACAAAGAACACTGAAGCTTTCTTT

j_gene: TRBJ1-6
v_gene: TRBV6-6
abundance: .
d_gene: .
CDR3aa: CASSYDTAPLHF
CDR3nt: TGTGCCAGCAGTTACGATACGGCACCCCTCCACTTT

j_gene: TRBJ1-1
v_gene: TRBV6-6
abundance: .
d_gene: TRBD1
CDR3aa: CASSLRDRVRGTEAFF
CDR3nt: TGTGCCAGCAGCCTCCGGGACAGGGTTCGCGGCACTGAAGCTTTCTTT

j_gene: TRBJ1-2
v_gene: TRBV7-2
abundance: .
d_gene: TRBD1
CDR3aa: CASRQPQGVYGYTF
CDR3nt: TGTGCCAGCAGACAGCCACAGGGGGTGTATGGCTACACCTTC

j_gene: TRBJ2-5
v_gene: TRBV2
abundance: .
d_gene: .
CDR3aa: CASRTLRGTQYF
CDR3nt: TGTGCCAGCCGAACCCTACGGGGGACCCAGTACTTC

j_gene: TRBJ1-2
v_gene: TRBV5-6
abundance: .
d_gene: .
CDR3aa: CASTGRRAAQNGYTF
CDR3nt: TGTGCCAGCACCGGACGGAGGGCAGCACAGAATGGCTACACCTTC

j_gene: TRBJ1-1
v_gene: TRBV7-9
abundance: once
d_gene: .
CDR3aa: CASSVEVQGAFF
CDR3nt: TGTGCCAGCAGCGTAGAGGTCCAGGGAGCTTTCTTT

j_gene: TRBJ2-3
v_gene: TRBV2
abundance: once
d_gene: TRBD2
CDR3aa: CASTLLASGTDTQYF
CDR3nt: TGTGCCAGCACCCTACTAGCGTCAGGCACAGATACGCAGTATTTT

j_gene: TRBJ2-5
v_gene: TRBV10-1
abundance: .
d_gene: TRBD2
CDR3aa: CASSELAGGSETQYF
CDR3nt: TGCGCCAGCAGTGAGCTAGCGGGGGGGTCCGAGACCCAGTACTTC

j_gene: TRBJ1-1
v_gene: TRBV5-4
abundance: .
d_gene: .
CDR3aa: CASSRGGWTEAFF
CDR3nt: TGTGCCAGCAGCCGGGGGGGGTGGACTGAAGCTTTCTTT

j_gene: TRBJ2-7
v_gene: TRBV5-1
abundance: .
d_gene: TRBD1
CDR3aa: CASSLAGTGVAFSYEQYF
CDR3nt: TGCGCCAGCAGCTTGGCCGGGACAGGGGTTGCCTTTTCCTACGAGCAGTACTTC

j_gene: TRBJ1-2
v_gene: TRBV28
abundance: .
d_gene: .
CDR3aa: CASRPLGPPGDYGYTF
CDR3nt: TGTGCCAGCAGACCCCTCGGCCCCCCAGGGGACTATGGCTACACCTTC

j_gene: TRBJ2-2
v_gene: TRBV28
abundance: .
d_gene: TRBD1
CDR3aa: CASSQGQGATGELFF
CDR3nt: TGTGCCAGCAGTCAAGGACAGGGGGCCACCGGGGAGCTGTTTTTT

j_gene: TRBJ1-6
v_gene: TRBV6-1
abundance: .
d_gene: TRBD1
CDR3aa: CASSGTSQGRSFPLHF
CDR3nt: TGTGCCAGCAGTGGGACATCACAGGGGAGATCATTTCCCCTCCACTTT

j_gene: TRBJ1-1
v_gene: TRBV5-4
abundance: .
d_gene: .
CDR3aa: CASSFSMTEAFF
CDR3nt: TGTGCCAGCAGCTTCAGTATGACTGAAGCTTTCTTT

j_gene: TRBJ1-1
v_gene: TRBV10-3
abundance: .
d_gene: TRBD1
CDR3aa: CAIRIRTGETEAFF
CDR3nt: TGTGCCATCAGAATTAGGACAGGGGAAACTGAAGCTTTCTTT

j_gene: TRBJ2-3
v_gene: TRBV19
abundance: .
d_gene: .
CDR3aa: CASSTNPTDTQYF
CDR3nt: TGTGCCAGTAGTACTAACCCCACAGATACGCAGTATTTT

j_gene: TRBJ1-1
v_gene: TRBV10-3
abundance: .
d_gene: .
CDR3aa: CAISPGRNTEAFF
CDR3nt: TGTGCCATCAGTCCAGGCCGGAACACTGAAGCTTTCTTT

j_gene: TRBJ1-5
v_gene: TRBV15
abundance: .
d_gene: TRBD1
CDR3aa: CATSRSTGVVSNQPQHF
CDR3nt: TGTGCCACCAGCAGATCTACAGGGGTTGTGAGCAATCAGCCCCAGCATTTT

j_gene: TRBJ2-7
v_gene: TRBV19
abundance: .
d_gene: .
CDR3aa: CASSIALLSYEQYF
CDR3nt: TGTGCCAGTAGTATCGCGCTGCTCTCCTACGAGCAGTACTTC

j_gene: TRBJ2-2
v_gene: TRBV30
abundance: .
d_gene: .
CDR3aa: CAWTPSAGGELFF
CDR3nt: TGTGCCTGGACCCCCTCAGCGGGCGGGGAGCTGTTTTTT

j_gene: TRBJ1-5
v_gene: TRBV5-6
abundance: .
d_gene: .
CDR3aa: CASSSGAGVGQPQHF
CDR3nt: TGTGCCAGCAGTTCCGGAGCGGGGGTCGGCCAGCCCCAGCATTTT

j_gene: TRBJ1-2
v_gene: TRBV2
abundance: .
d_gene: .
CDR3aa: CASLPRSGRPYGYTF
CDR3nt: TGTGCCAGCCTTCCAAGGTCAGGGAGGCCCTATGGCTACACCTTC

j_gene: TRBJ1-2
v_gene: TRBV7-9
abundance: .
d_gene: .
CDR3aa: CASSLVQVQGGGYTF
CDR3nt: TGTGCCAGCAGCTTGGTCCAGGTCCAGGGTGGTGGCTACACCTTC

j_gene: TRBJ2-3
v_gene: TRBV19
abundance: .
d_gene: TRBD2
CDR3aa: CASSTSGGPDTQYF
CDR3nt: TGTGCCAGTAGTACCTCGGGGGGGCCCGATACGCAGTATTTT

j_gene: TRBJ2-4
v_gene: TRBV19
abundance: .
d_gene: .
CDR3aa: CASSDGGALAKNIQYF
CDR3nt: TGTGCCAGTAGTGATGGGGGCGCGCTAGCCAAAAACATTCAGTACTTC

j_gene: TRBJ2-2
v_gene: TRBV5-4
abundance: .
d_gene: .
CDR3aa: CASSLVGSRGELFF
CDR3nt: TGTGCCAGCAGCTTGGTTGGCAGTCGCGGGGAGCTGTTTTTT

j_gene: TRBJ1-4
v_gene: TRBV11-2
abundance: .
d_gene: TRBD1
CDR3aa: CASSLGIGTVGEKLFF
CDR3nt: TGTGCCAGCAGTCTTGGAATAGGGACAGTGGGTGAAAAACTGTTTTTT

j_gene: TRBJ1-1
v_gene: TRBV30
abundance: .
d_gene: .
CDR3aa: CAWSLSDRVNTEAFF
CDR3nt: TGTGCCTGGAGCCTGTCGGACAGAGTAAACACTGAAGCTTTCTTT

j_gene: TRBJ1-5
v_gene: TRBV2
abundance: .
d_gene: TRBD1
CDR3aa: CASRSDRGTGQPQHF
CDR3nt: TGTGCCAGCAGGTCGGACAGGGGGACGGGACAGCCCCAGCATTTT

j_gene: TRBJ2-1
v_gene: TRBV6-5
abundance: .
d_gene: TRBD2
CDR3aa: CASSPGLAGRNEQFF
CDR3nt: TGTGCCAGCAGCCCGGGACTAGCGGGGAGAAATGAGCAGTTCTTC

j_gene: TRBJ1-4
v_gene: TRBV30
abundance: .
d_gene: TRBD1
CDR3aa: CAWSWDRIATNEKLFF
CDR3nt: TGTGCCTGGAGTTGGGACAGGATTGCAACTAATGAAAAACTGTTTTTT